Listed here are 18 T cell receptor beta chains from one sample, sequenced in a study of CD8 T cells in Susac syndrome. Random hexamers were used to reverse transcribe an amount of roughly 0.45 to 1 ug RNA. TCRdb reanalysed the immunoSEQ multiplex PCR reads using MiXCR and keeps one entry per CDR3 protein. The sample contains 160,000 or so distinct CDR3 sequences, roughly 95% of which appear only once. Sequencing was performed on CD8+ T cells from PBMCs. Every receptor here comes from a human donor with multiple sclerosis.

The chain recombines TRBV2 with TRBJ1-2; D remains ambiguous. In germline, CDR1 is SNHLY, CDR2 FYNNEI. The CDR3 totals 12 residues. Trimming took 6 bases from V and 4 from J, leaving 9 bases between them. The CDR3 sequence: CASRHNFYGYTF. In DNA, the CDR3 is TGTGCCAGCAGACACAATTTCTATGGCTACACCTTC.

For this clonotype: An end of the junction differs from the germline gene, which may be a read error. The chain links TRBV7-9 to TRBJ2-1; D possibly corresponds to TRBD2 (5 bases). Germline lookup yields CDR1 SEHNR and CDR2 FQNEAQ (reference sequence). This CDR3 has 15 residues. CDR3 coding DNA: TGTGCCAGCAGCCTAGCCACGGGGACCTACAATGAGCAGTTCTTC. Its protein product is CASSLATGTYNEQFF.

This chain uses TRBV29-1 with TRBJ2-1; D possibly corresponds to TRBD2 (5 bases). The germline gives CDR1 SQVTM, CDR2 ANQGSEA. Trimming cost V 3 bases and J 0 bases, with 12 bases left between them. The CDR3 is made up of 15 amino acids. The CDR3 here is CSVDVGGYSYNEQFF. CDR3 bases: TGCAGCGTTGATGTTGGAGGATACTCCTACAATGAGCAGTTCTTC.

The V and J genes are TRBV5-6 and TRBJ2-2, with D possibly TRBD2 on 6 matching bases. Trimming removed 4 bases at V and 3 bases at J, with 13 bases between. CDR3 length: 15 residues. The germline gives CDR1 SGHDT, CDR2 YYEEEE. The CDR3 nucleotides are TGTGCCAGCAGCCCGGAGGGGACCCACACCGGGGAGCTGTTTTTT. It encodes CASSPEGTHTGELFF.

The chain uses TRBV12-3 or TRBV12-4 and TRBJ1-6, with TRBD1 matching over 9 bases. The CDR3 is 20 amino acids. V lost 5 bases to trimming and J lost 0 bases; unmatched junction nucleotides: 14. CDR3 nucleotides: TGTGCCAGCAGTCGAACAACCGGGACAGGGCTGAGCTCCTATAATTCACCCCTCCACTTT. This codes for CASSRTTGTGLSSYNSPLHF.

The rearrangement joins TRBV19 to TRBJ2-3; no definite D call. The V gene lost 5 bases and the J gene lost 4 bases, with 10 bases spanning the gap. Germline V gene sequence: CDR1 LNHDA, CDR2 SQIVND (reference sequence). CDR3 length equals 13 residues. This CDR3 is CASSVPLADTQYF. CDR3 coding DNA: TGTGCCAGTAGTGTTCCTTTGGCAGATACGCAGTATTTT.

The chain is built from TRBV30 and TRBJ2-1; D perhaps matches TRBD2 (5 bases). The ends were cut back, 1 base at V and 10 bases at J, with 14 bases in the middle. CDR3 size: 13 residues. Per germline, CDR1 GTSNPN and CDR2 SVGIG (reference sequence). In DNA, the CDR3 is TGTGCCTGGAGTGGGACTTCTAGGGTGGAGCAGTTCTTC. Translated, it gives CAWSGTSRVEQFF.

This chain links TRBV30 with TRBJ2-1; 8 nucleotides match TRBD2. Trimming removed 0 bases from V and 8 bases from J; junction bases left unmatched: 6. This CDR3 spans 14 amino acids. The germline V gene has CDR1 GTSNPN and CDR2 SVGIG (reference sequence). CDR3 sequence (DNA): TGTGCCTGGAGTGTGGCTAGCGGGTGGGATGAGCAGTTCTTC. Amino acids: CAWSVASGWDEQFF.

This clonotype appeared once. The rearrangement joins TRBV30 to TRBJ2-1; D may be TRBD2 (6 bases). Germline-derived CDR1 and CDR2 are GTSNPN and SVGIG (reference sequence). The CDR3 loop spans 13 amino acids. Between the trimmed V and J ends, which lost 0 bases and 13 bases, there was a span of 16 bases. The chain's CDR3 is CAWSVGTGAGQFF. Written as DNA, the CDR3 is TGTGCCTGGAGTGTAGGGACTGGTGCAGGACAGTTCTTC.

This rearrangement joins TRBV15 to TRBJ2-7; no firm D call. CDR1 LNHNV and CDR2 YYDKDF come from the germline V gene (reference sequence). With 5 bases removed from V and 3 bases from J, the gap between germline ends came to 14 bases. The CDR3 extends over 14 amino acids. CDR3: CATSPLSVGYEQYF. Here the CDR3 DNA reads TGTGCCACCAGCCCCCTGTCGGTCGGCTACGAGCAGTACTTC. Filled out from reference TRBV15 and TRBJ2-7, the complete variable domain reads DAMVIQNPRYQVTQFGKPVTLSCSQTLNHNVMYWYQQKSSQAPKLLFHYYDKDFNNEADTPDNFQSRRPNTSFCFLDIRSPGLGDTAMYLCATSPLSVGYEQYFGPGTRLTVT.

The CDR3 loop is CASGWAGEENEQFF. As DNA, the CDR3 is TGTGCCAGCGGCTGGGCGGGGGAAGAGAATGAGCAGTTCTTC. The gene calls are TRBV9 and TRBJ2-1, with TRBD2 matching over 7 bases. The CDR3 covers 14 residues. V shed 7 bases, J shed 7 bases, and the junction held 11 bases outside the gene matches. Per the germline V gene, CDR1 is SGDLS and CDR2 is YYNGEE.

The genes are TRBV5-4 and TRBJ2-4; the D call may be TRBD1 or TRBD2 (6 bases each). The V gene's germline CDR1 is SGHNT and CDR2 YYREEE (reference sequence). This CDR3 comprises 14 residues. Trimming stripped 4 bases from V and 6 bases from J, with 14 bases between. CDR3 region: CASSPEGGGNIQYF. In nucleotides, the CDR3 is TGTGCCAGCAGCCCGGAGGGGGGAGGAAACATTCAGTACTTC.

This clonotype was seen just once. The CDR3 protein is CASSVDPGSGSDGYTF. The CDR3, as DNA: TGTGCCAGCAGCGTAGACCCAGGGAGTGGTTCAGATGGCTACACCTTC. This sequence joins TRBV9 and TRBJ1-2, with D possibly TRBD1 on 5 matching bases. The germline V and J ends were trimmed by 0 bases and 6 bases, with 18 bases remaining between them. The length of the CDR3 is 16 residues. Germline values: CDR1 SGDLS, CDR2 YYNGEE. Based on the CDR3 plus reference TRBV9 and TRBJ1-2, the full variable domain is DSGVTQTPKHLITATGQRVTLRCSPRSGDLSVYWYQQSLDQGLQFLIQYYNGEERAKGNILERFSAQQFPDLHSELNLSSLELGDSALYFCASSVDPGSGSDGYTFGSGTRLTVV.

This chain uses TRBV27 with TRBJ2-7; a possible D gene is TRBD1 (6 bases). With 1 base removed from V and 1 base from J, the gap between germline ends came to 11 bases. CDR1 and CDR2 from the germline V gene are MNHEY and SMNVEV (reference sequence). The CDR3 extends over 15 amino acids. The CDR3 DNA reads as TGTGCCAGCAGTTTATACGGGACACGATCCTACGAGCAGTACTTC. As protein: CASSLYGTRSYEQYF.

The rearrangement uses TRBV7-9 and TRBJ2-4; 7 positions match TRBD1. Germline V CDR1 and CDR2: SEHNR, FQNEAQ (reference sequence). This CDR3 contains 14 residues. The ends lost 2 bases at V and 8 bases at J; junction bases unmatched: 6. The CDR3: CASSLRNRGDIQYF. In nucleotides, the CDR3 is TGTGCCAGCAGCTTAAGGAACAGGGGAGACATTCAGTACTTC. Combining the CDR3 with reference TRBV7-9 and TRBJ2-4 gives the whole variable domain DTGVSQNPRHKITKRGQNVTFRCDPISEHNRLYWYRQTLGQGPEFLTYFQNEAQLEKSRLLSDRFSAERPKGSFSTLEIQRTEQGDSAMYLCASSLRNRGDIQYFGAGTRLSVL.

This sequence joins TRBV15 and TRBJ2-1; TRBD2 might be the D (6 bases). Germline loops: CDR1 LNHNV, CDR2 YYDKDF (reference sequence). V was cut by 8 bases and J by 5 bases, with 16 bases left in between. CDR3 length equals 14 residues. The CDR3 protein is CATLGGRVDNEQFF. The CDR3 bases are TGTGCCACCCTCGGGGGTAGAGTGGACAATGAGCAGTTCTTC.

This clonotype was seen more than once but under ten times. The chain uses TRBV5-1 and TRBJ2-7; maybe TRBD1 (6 bases). Germline values: CDR1 SGHRS, CDR2 YFSETQ. The CDR3 covers 16 residues. V shed 0 bases and J shed 0 bases, with 13 bases lying between them. The CDR3: CASSLVGQTSSYEQYF. In nucleotides, the CDR3 is TGCGCCAGCAGCTTGGTTGGACAGACAAGCTCCTACGAGCAGTACTTC. The full variable domain, in which reference TRBV5-1 and TRBJ2-7 provide the parts outside the CDR3, is KAGVTQTPRYLIKTRGQQVTLSCSPISGHRSVSWYQQTPGQGLQFLFEYFSETQRNKGNFPGRFSGRQFSNSRSEMNVSTLELGDSALYLCASSLVGQTSSYEQYFGPGTRLTVT.

V is TRBV15 and J is TRBJ2-7, with 9 bases lining up with TRBD1. The CDR3 is 13 residues long. With V trimmed by 2 bases and J by 7 bases, 3 bases remained unmatched. The germline CDR1 and CDR2 sequences are LNHNV and YYDKDF (reference sequence). The CDR3 nucleotides read TGTGCCACCAGCAGATACAGGGGGCGGGAGCAGTACTTC. It yields the protein CATSRYRGREQYF.